This T cell receptor beta chain appears in the sequencing data of a study of human T cells and chemical hapten exposure. Whole-study context: Sensitization used 2% DPC on approximately 2 cm by approximately 2 cm upper inner arm skin. Recorded diagnoses among the mostly female patients were alopecia areata, totalis or universalis.

Time point in this sample: patch test 3, about 24 weeks after DPC sensitization. Treatment of the sample: therapeutic diphenylcyclopropenone sensitization with weekly scalp DPC. The CDR3 extends over 14 amino acids. V shed 6 bases and J 4 bases; nucleotides not matched to a gene: 5. On this clonotype itself: Its antigen remains unknown.

Study outcomes and limitations: There was a positive correlation between PT1 expanded TCR counts and patch test score.

Individual cDNA molecules had unique molecular identifiers attached to them by the library. TCRdb reanalysed the RACE reads using MiXCR and keeps one entry per CDR3 protein. The repertoire has 97,000 or so distinct CDR3 sequences, 25% to 35% of them found once; the top ten carry over 9%. The chain recombines TRBV12-3 or TRBV12-4 with TRBJ2-5; 10 bases match TRBD2. The sequencing used whole blood, collected in connection with sensitization to the hapten diphenylcyclopropenone (DPC). This TCR was recovered from a man aged 35 to 55 with alopecia areata. Some clones in this sample may be carry-over from other donors' samples. In nucleotides, the CDR3 is TGTGCCAGCAGCTCAGCGGGAGGGGTAGAGACCCAGTACTTC. Translation: CASSSAGGVETQYF.